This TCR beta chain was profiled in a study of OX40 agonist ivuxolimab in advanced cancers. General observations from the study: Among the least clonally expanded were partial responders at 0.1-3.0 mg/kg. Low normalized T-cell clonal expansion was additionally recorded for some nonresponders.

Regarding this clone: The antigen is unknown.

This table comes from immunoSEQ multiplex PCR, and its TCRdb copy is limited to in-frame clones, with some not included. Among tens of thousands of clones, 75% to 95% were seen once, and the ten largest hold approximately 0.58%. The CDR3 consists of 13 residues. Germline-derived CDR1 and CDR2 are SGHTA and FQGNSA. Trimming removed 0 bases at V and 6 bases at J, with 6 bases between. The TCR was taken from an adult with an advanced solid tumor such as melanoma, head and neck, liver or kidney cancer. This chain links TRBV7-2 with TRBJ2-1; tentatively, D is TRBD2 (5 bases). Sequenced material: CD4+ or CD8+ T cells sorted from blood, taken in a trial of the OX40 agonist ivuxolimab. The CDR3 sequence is CASSLALVNEQFF. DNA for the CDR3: TGTGCCAGCAGCTTAGCACTAGTCAATGAGCAGTTCTTC.